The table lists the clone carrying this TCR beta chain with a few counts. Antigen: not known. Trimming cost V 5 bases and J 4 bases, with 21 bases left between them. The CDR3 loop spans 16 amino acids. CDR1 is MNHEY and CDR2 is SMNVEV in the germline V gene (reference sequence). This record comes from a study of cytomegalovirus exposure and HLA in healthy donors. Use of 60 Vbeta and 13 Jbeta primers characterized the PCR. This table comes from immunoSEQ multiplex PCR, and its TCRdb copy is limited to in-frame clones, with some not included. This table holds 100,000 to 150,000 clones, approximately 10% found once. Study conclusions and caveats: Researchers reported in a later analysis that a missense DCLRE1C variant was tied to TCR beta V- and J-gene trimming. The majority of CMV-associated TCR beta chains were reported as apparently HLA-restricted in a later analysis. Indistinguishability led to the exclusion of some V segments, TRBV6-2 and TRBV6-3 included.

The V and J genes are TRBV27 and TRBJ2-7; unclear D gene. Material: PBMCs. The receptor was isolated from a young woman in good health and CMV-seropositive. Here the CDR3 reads CASSTPLRQRPYEQYF. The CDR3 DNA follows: TGTGCCAGCAGTACCCCGCTACGACAACGACCGTACGAGCAGTACTTC.